This is a list of T cell receptor beta chains from one sample in a study of blood T cell repertoires in COVID-19. The table came from immunoSEQ multiplex PCR; TCRdb's copy has only in-frame clones and leaves some out. The sample has hundreds of thousands of clones; around 80% are singletons. The sequenced material came from peripheral blood. Receptors were obtained from an elderly woman with acute or convalescent COVID-19. CDR3s include the opening cysteine and the closing phenylalanine or tryptophan. The order of the fields is clone size, V gene, D gene, J gene, CDR3 protein, CDR3 DNA. A D gene is named only where the DNA matches it firmly. A row's size may be missing; if present it is once, few, many or a size class.

-	TRBV30	-	TRBJ1-5	CAWSVQSVNQPQHF	TGTGCCTGGAGTGTACAATCCGTCAATCAGCCCCAGCATTTT
once	TRBV11-3	TRBD1	TRBJ1-2	CASRLRQGREYGYTF	TGTGCCAGCAGACTAAGACAGGGGAGGGAGTATGGCTACACCTTC
-	TRBV6-5	TRBD1	TRBJ1-2	CAGPRQGDGYTF	TGTGCCGGACCGAGACAGGGGGACGGCTACACCTTC
-	TRBV6-5	TRBD1	TRBJ1-2	CASRMDRGYYGYTF	TGTGCCAGCAGAATGGACAGGGGCTACTATGGCTACACCTTC
-	TRBV23-1	TRBD1	TRBJ2-7	CASSRDRESRRPLYEQYF	TGCGCCAGCAGCCGGGACAGGGAATCCCGGCGGCCCCTCTACGAGCAGTACTTC
-	TRBV18	-	TRBJ1-5	CASSRRTGEDQPQHF	TGTGCCAGCTCACGTCGGACGGGGGAAGATCAGCCCCAGCATTTT
-	TRBV5-1	TRBD2	TRBJ2-1	CASSLVAGENEQFF	TGCGCCAGCAGCTTGGTCGCGGGGGAGAATGAGCAGTTCTTC
-	TRBV5-1	-	TRBJ2-6	CASSTDRLSGANVLTF	TGCGCCAGCAGCACAGATCGCCTCTCTGGGGCCAACGTCCTGACTTTC
-	TRBV19	-	TRBJ1-2	CASSIDRGVSGYTF	TGTGCCAGTAGTATAGATCGCGGGGTATCGGGCTACACCTTC
-	TRBV9	TRBD1	TRBJ1-4	CASSAQDRGSEKLFF	TGTGCCAGCAGCGCACAGGACAGGGGAAGTGAAAAACTGTTTTTT
once	TRBV5-1	-	TRBJ2-5	CASSSRETQYF	TGCGCCAGCAGCTCGCGAGAGACCCAGTACTTC
-	TRBV28	-	TRBJ1-3	CASSFYLSGNTIYF	TGTGCCAGCAGTTTCTATCTGTCTGGAAACACCATATATTTT
-	TRBV7-6	-	TRBJ2-1	CASSPRVLVADNEQFF	TGTGCCAGCAGCCCCAGGGTTTTAGTCGCGGACAATGAGCAGTTCTTC
-	TRBV5-1	TRBD1	TRBJ2-7	CASSLGTGGYEQYF	TGCGCCAGCAGCTTGGGGACAGGGGGCTACGAGCAGTACTTC
-	TRBV19	TRBD2	TRBJ2-1	CASSSPGLAGTEQFF	TGTGCCAGTAGTTCACCGGGACTAGCGGGAACCGAGCAGTTCTTC
few	TRBV12-5	TRBD2	TRBJ2-3	CASGGGTSGGTDTQYF	TGTGCTAGTGGTGGTGGGACTAGCGGGGGGACAGATACGCAGTATTTT
-	TRBV24-1	TRBD1	TRBJ2-1	CATSDPTGGVYNEQFF	TGTGCCACCAGTGACCCGACAGGGGGTGTCTACAATGAGCAGTTCTTC
-	TRBV6-1	TRBD1	TRBJ2-7	CASSEAQGFPYEQYF	TGTGCCAGCAGTGAAGCACAGGGGTTTCCCTACGAGCAGTACTTC
-	TRBV6-2/TRBV6-3	-	TRBJ1-1	CASSFPGQRNTEAFF	TGTGCCAGCAGTTTCCCGGGACAACGGAACACTGAAGCTTTCTTT
-	TRBV20-1	-	TRBJ1-2	CSGASSYGYTF	TGCAGTGGCGCTTCTTCCTATGGCTACACCTTC
-	TRBV28	TRBD1	TRBJ1-5	CASGFRDRAYQPQHF	TGTGCCAGCGGGTTCCGGGACAGGGCCTATCAGCCCCAGCATTTT
-	TRBV5-1	-	TRBJ2-3	CASSSGVSTDTQYF	TGCGCCAGCAGCTCCGGGGTGAGCACAGATACGCAGTATTTT
few	TRBV6-2/TRBV6-3	-	TRBJ2-6	CASSSYVGGVGGANVLTF	TGTGCCAGCAGTTCGTATGTCGGAGGGGTCGGTGGGGCCAACGTCCTGACTTTC
-	TRBV15	TRBD1	TRBJ1-3	CATSRGRDRAGNTIYF	TGTGCCACCAGCAGAGGCCGTGACAGGGCTGGAAACACCATATATTTT
-	TRBV28	-	TRBJ2-1	CASSLAGTSYNEQFF	TGTGCCAGCAGTTTGGCGGGAACTTCCTACAATGAGCAGTTCTTC
once	TRBV7-2	-	TRBJ2-1	CASDSYSKLDNEQFF	TGTGCCAGCGACAGCTACTCGAAACTTGACAATGAGCAGTTCTTC
-	TRBV7-3	-	TRBJ2-5	CASSLSSVQETQYF	TGTGCCAGCAGCTTATCGTCGGTACAAGAGACCCAGTACTTC
-	TRBV18	-	TRBJ1-1	CASSPFKGPEAFF	TGTGCCAGCTCACCATTTAAGGGGCCTGAAGCTTTCTTT
-	TRBV3-1/TRBV3-2	-	TRBJ1-2	CASSQDINGYTF	TGTGCCAGCAGCCAAGATATTAATGGCTACACCTTC
-	TRBV18	TRBD1	TRBJ2-1	CASSPSGQGARGEQFF	TGTGCCAGCTCACCATCGGGACAGGGGGCGCGCGGTGAGCAGTTCTTC
-	TRBV6-2/TRBV6-3	TRBD1	TRBJ2-6	CASSVARQGSSGANVLTF	TGTGCCAGCAGTGTAGCTCGACAGGGGAGCTCTGGGGCCAACGTCCTGACTTTC
-	TRBV4-1	-	TRBJ1-6	CASSQDRTFSYNSPLHF	TGCGCCAGCAGCCAAGATCGAACTTTCTCCTATAATTCACCCCTCCACTTT
once	TRBV28	-	TRBJ1-1	CATTDNMNTEAFF	TGTGCCACAACGGACAATATGAACACTGAAGCTTTCTTT
-	TRBV28	-	TRBJ1-2	CASSFDSPNYGYTF	TGTGCCAGCAGTTTCGACAGCCCTAACTATGGCTACACCTTC
-	TRBV7-6	-	TRBJ2-1	CASSSTGTGTYNEQFF	TGTGCCAGCAGCTCCACCGGGACTGGAACCTACAATGAGCAGTTCTTC
-	TRBV19	TRBD1	TRBJ1-2	CASSTVPGQGRGYGYTF	TGTGCCAGTAGTACAGTCCCGGGACAGGGGCGAGGCTATGGCTACACCTTC
-	TRBV18	-	TRBJ1-2	CASSPSVIFNYGYTF	TGTGCCAGCTCACCATCAGTTATATTCAACTATGGCTACACCTTC
-	TRBV14	-	TRBJ1-2	CASSQFTGGGGYTF	TGTGCCAGCAGCCAATTTACCGGGGGAGGCGGCTACACCTTC
once	TRBV7-2	TRBD1	TRBJ1-2	CASSAHRDRVLFYGYTF	TGTGCCAGCAGCGCGCACCGGGACAGGGTGTTGTTCTATGGCTACACCTTC
-	TRBV19	-	TRBJ1-2	CASSISGAQNYGYTF	TGTGCCAGTAGTATTTCGGGAGCGCAGAACTATGGCTACACCTTC